The T cell receptor (beta chain) under discussion was sequenced for a study of T cells after yellow fever vaccination. The V and J ends lost 6 bases and 10 bases respectively, with 12 bases between them. The CDR3 has 12 amino acids. The V gene's germline CDR1 is LNHDA and CDR2 SQIVND (reference sequence). By 5'RACE template switching, TCR cDNA was produced, with a universal primer site and UMIs added in the process. TCRdb re-called the 5' RACE reads through MiXCR, storing one row per CDR3 protein. This sample has a few hundred thousand distinct CDR3 sequences, with less than 20% found just once. The sequence came from a man younger than 35 who received the YFV17D yellow fever vaccine. Material: PBMCs, obtained 5 to 6 days after the first yellow fever vaccination. The chain carries TRBV19 and TRBJ1-4; D is unresolved. The CDR3: CASSIRIGKLFF. The CDR3 nucleotides are TGTGCCAGTAGCATCAGGATCGGAAAACTGTTTTTT.